One and the same sample provided the 14 T cell receptor beta chains below, sequenced in a study of shared clonotypes between healthy human individuals. Terminally differentiated effector memory CD45RA+ cells were excluded by CCR7 positive selection of CD45RO-negative cells. Sequencing used immunoSEQ multiplex PCR; TCRdb keeps in-frame clones, though not all of them. The data hold around 610,000 clones, with around 96% observed a single time. The sequenced material came from naive CD8+ T cells sorted from blood. The receptors here all came from a woman in her 30s in good health.

The chain couples TRBV27 to TRBJ2-3; 12 bases match TRBD2. The CDR3 contains 14 residues. The V gene end was trimmed by 3 bases and the J gene end by 6 bases; junction bases not matched to a gene: 1. Germline CDR1 and CDR2: MNHEY and SMNVEV (reference sequence). CDR3 sequence (DNA): TGTGCCAGCAGTTTTCTAGCGGGAGGGGATACGCAGTATTTT. Translation gives CASSFLAGGDTQYF.

V gene TRBV11-3 combines with J gene TRBJ1-1; TRBD1 matches 7 bases. The CDR3 consists of 13 residues. The V segment lost 6 bases and the J segment 11 bases; nucleotides outside the gene matches: 12. Germline CDR1 SGHNT, CDR2 YENEEA. The DNA of the CDR3 is TGTGCCAGCAGTTCCAACCGACAGGGCGCGGCTTTCTTT. Protein: CASSSNRQGAAFF.

The chain recombines TRBV21-1 with TRBJ2-3; no DNA check was done on the table's D call, TRBD2. TRBV21-1 is labeled a pseudogene. The CDR3 is 15 residues long. CDR3 nucleotide sequence: TGTGCCAGCAGCTCGGGTGAGATTGTTCCAGATACGCAGTATTTT. The encoded protein is CASSSGEIVPDTQYF.

The chain is built from TRBV7-2 and TRBJ2-5, with 8 bases identical to TRBD1. The J call may not be correct, given that the DNA end is closer to TRBJ2-7. The CDR3 totals 15 residues. Per germline, CDR1 SGHTA and CDR2 FQGNSA. The CDR3 sequence: CASSLGWDRTYEQYF. CDR3 DNA: TGTGCCAGCAGCTTAGGATGGGACAGGACCTACGAGCAGTACTTC.

The chain joins TRBV6-1 to TRBJ2-1, with a weak D call TRBD2 (5 bases). The V and J ends lost 4 bases and 5 bases respectively, with 18 bases between them. There are 16 residues in the CDR3. Germline lookup yields CDR1 MNHNS and CDR2 SASEGT. CDR3 in amino acids: CASSARPWELNNEQFF. The DNA for the CDR3 is TGTGCCAGCAGTGCCCGACCATGGGAGCTAAACAATGAGCAGTTCTTC.

The J gene is TRBJ2-7, the V gene TRBV29-1; D is perhaps TRBD1 or TRBD2 (6 bases each). CDR1 and CDR2 (germline): SQVTM, ANQGSEA. The CDR3 loop spans 12 amino acids. CDR3 nucleotides: TGCGGAGGGGGGAGACAGTCCTACGAGCAGTACTTC. Amino acid sequence: CGGGRQSYEQYF.

The sample holds one count of this clone. The chain has TRBV4-1 and TRBJ2-7; D unresolved. This CDR3 comprises 14 residues. The germline V gene has CDR1 MGHRA and CDR2 YSYEKL. Trimming left V 1 base short and J 3 bases short, with 10 bases between. DNA for the CDR3: TGCGCCAGCAGCCAAGGGGGAACAGTCTACGAGCAGTACTTC. It specifies CASSQGGTVYEQYF.

In the case of this clone: The same CDR3 arises from other DNA sequences in this sample as well. This chain links TRBV27 with TRBJ2-7; D perhaps matches TRBD2 (5 bases). CDR1 and CDR2 (germline): MNHEY, SMNVEV (reference sequence). V dropped 3 bases and J dropped 2 bases, with 8 bases sitting between them. CDR3 length equals 13 residues. In DNA, the CDR3 is TGTGCCAGCAGTTTGAGCGGAGCCTACGAGCAGTACTTC. It specifies CASSLSGAYEQYF.

V and J are TRBV25-1 and TRBJ1-1; D ambiguous. Germline assignment: CDR1 MGHDK and CDR2 SYGVNS. V was pared by 1 base and J by 4 bases, with 13 bases between. The CDR3 runs to 15 residues. For the CDR3, the DNA is TGTGCCAGCAGTGAATCACACTACGGGAGCACTGAAGCTTTCTTT. Translation gives CASSESHYGSTEAFF.

The chain is built from TRBV7-7 and TRBJ2-1, with D perhaps TRBD2 (6 bases). V lost 1 base, J lost 4 bases, and 11 bases lay in between. Per germline, CDR1 SSHAT and CDR2 FNYEAQ (reference sequence). This CDR3 comprises 15 residues. The CDR3 DNA sequence: TGTGCCAGCAGCTTAGGCCCTAGCGTGTACAATGAGCAGTTCTTC. It is translated as CASSLGPSVYNEQFF.

This chain connects TRBV11-2 to TRBJ2-2; 7 bases are a match to TRBD1. This CDR3 spans 15 amino acids. The J segment lost 3 bases and the V segment lost 9 bases, leaving 10 bases of the junction unmatched. Germline-derived CDR1 and CDR2 are SGHAT and FQNNGV. CDR3 sequence: CASQGDSRDTGELFF. The CDR3 bases are TGTGCCAGTCAGGGGGATAGTAGGGACACCGGGGAGCTGTTTTTT.

The rearrangement links TRBV9 to TRBJ1-2; 8 bases map to TRBD1. This CDR3 has 17 residues. Trimming took 3 bases from V and 6 from J; bases not matched to a gene: 16. Germline lookup yields CDR1 SGDLS and CDR2 YYNGEE. The CDR3 sequence: CASSATLGQGQIDGYTF. The CDR3 nucleotides read TGTGCCAGCAGCGCGACCCTCGGACAGGGTCAGATCGATGGCTACACCTTC.

This clone was counted once. The chain employs TRBV7-9 and TRBJ2-7; the D gene is possibly TRBD1 (6 bases). The CDR3 totals 14 residues. Trimming took off 5 bases at V and 6 bases at J, with 17 bases between the two ends. CDR1 and CDR2 (germline): SEHNR, FQNEAQ (reference sequence). The CDR3 spells CASSPRTEYGEQYF. In DNA form, the CDR3 reads TGTGCCAGCAGCCCCAGGACAGAGTATGGCGAGCAGTACTTC.

The V gene is TRBV6-6, the J gene TRBJ1-1; no reliable D call. CDR1 and CDR2 from the germline V gene are MNHNY and SVGAGI (reference sequence). This CDR3 contains 12 residues. With 6 bases removed from V and 6 bases from J, the gap between germline ends came to 11 bases. The CDR3 region is CASRPPAAEAFF. The CDR3 nucleotides read TGTGCCAGCAGGCCTCCGGCGGCTGAAGCTTTCTTT.